This is a list of T cell receptor beta chains from one sample in a study of T-cell memory formation after mild COVID-19. Each CDR3 protein gets one entry after TCRdb re-called the 5' RACE reads with MiXCR. Counted here are 300,000 to 350,000 distinct CDR3 sequences, just under 20% occurring once; the ten biggest clones make up around 21%. The sample comprised PBMCs or a T cell subset sorted from them (not recorded which). These receptors were taken from a man between 18 and 29 years old who had mild COVID-19 (a few samples of this study predate the infection). Cell type and time point are not known. CDR3s include the opening cysteine and the closing phenylalanine or tryptophan. Each record gives: D gene, V gene, clone size, J gene, CDR3 protein, CDR3 DNA. D genes are given only for firm matches. Rows may omit the clone size; those that give it use once, few, many or a size class.

d_call: TRBD1; v_call: TRBV20-1; clone_size: few; j_call: TRBJ2-7; cdr3_aa: CSASGATGGSPYEQYF; cdr3_nt: TGCAGTGCTTCGGGTGCAACAGGGGGGTCCCCTTACGAGCAGTACTTC
d_call: TRBD1; v_call: TRBV7-2; clone_size: few; j_call: TRBJ1-6; cdr3_aa: CASSLRDSFNSPLHF; cdr3_nt: TGTGCCAGCAGCTTGCGGGACAGTTTTAATTCACCCCTCCACTTT
d_call: TRBD1; v_call: TRBV20-1; clone_size: many; j_call: TRBJ1-5; cdr3_aa: CSANRGVGQPQHF; cdr3_nt: TGCAGTGCGAACAGGGGGGTCGGTCAGCCCCAGCATTTT
d_call: NA; v_call: TRBV20-1; clone_size: NA; j_call: TRBJ1-1; cdr3_aa: CSARDHVNPEAFF; cdr3_nt: TGCAGTGCTAGAGATCACGTGAACCCTGAAGCTTTCTTT
d_call: NA; v_call: TRBV29-1; clone_size: few; j_call: TRBJ1-1; cdr3_aa: CSVAWRNTEAFF; cdr3_nt: TGCAGCGTTGCTTGGCGGAACACTGAAGCTTTCTTT
d_call: NA; v_call: TRBV15; clone_size: NA; j_call: TRBJ1-2; cdr3_aa: CATSTNLGGYTF; cdr3_nt: TGTGCCACCAGCACTAACCTTGGTGGCTACACCTTC
d_call: NA; v_call: TRBV27; clone_size: few; j_call: TRBJ2-1; cdr3_aa: CASSSPPGDYNEQFF; cdr3_nt: TGTGCCAGCAGTTCCCCACCAGGGGACTACAATGAGCAGTTCTTC
d_call: TRBD2; v_call: TRBV20-1; clone_size: few; j_call: TRBJ2-1; cdr3_aa: CSARVRLAGGYNEQFF; cdr3_nt: TGCAGTGCTAGAGTGCGGCTAGCGGGGGGATACAATGAGCAGTTCTTC
d_call: TRBD2; v_call: TRBV4-1; clone_size: few; j_call: TRBJ2-1; cdr3_aa: CASSLGRGRQEFSYNEQFF; cdr3_nt: TGCGCCAGCAGCCTCGGGAGGGGCAGGCAGGAGTTTAGTTACAATGAGCAGTTCTTC
d_call: TRBD2; v_call: TRBV10-3; clone_size: NA; j_call: TRBJ2-7; cdr3_aa: CAISDGTSVSYEQYF; cdr3_nt: TGTGCCATCAGTGACGGGACTAGCGTTTCCTACGAGCAGTACTTC
d_call: TRBD2; v_call: TRBV4-1; clone_size: few; j_call: TRBJ2-1; cdr3_aa: CASSQPGGLHEQFF; cdr3_nt: TGCGCCAGCAGCCAACCGGGGGGGCTGCATGAGCAGTTCTTC
d_call: NA; v_call: TRBV6-2/TRBV6-3; clone_size: few; j_call: TRBJ2-7; cdr3_aa: CASSLVSGGEQYF; cdr3_nt: TGTGCCAGCAGCCTCGTTAGCGGCGGCGAGCAGTACTTC
d_call: TRBD1; v_call: TRBV5-1; clone_size: NA; j_call: TRBJ1-2; cdr3_aa: CASSRGQGDYGYTF; cdr3_nt: TGCGCCAGCAGCCGGGGACAGGGGGACTATGGCTACACCTTC
d_call: NA; v_call: TRBV28; clone_size: few; j_call: TRBJ2-5; cdr3_aa: CASGTETQYF; cdr3_nt: TGTGCCAGCGGGACAGAGACCCAGTACTTC
d_call: NA; v_call: TRBV30; clone_size: NA; j_call: TRBJ1-1; cdr3_aa: CAWSRGSGKAFF; cdr3_nt: TGTGCCTGGAGTCGAGGGTCAGGGAAAGCTTTCTTT
d_call: TRBD2; v_call: TRBV12-3/TRBV12-4; clone_size: NA; j_call: TRBJ2-5; cdr3_aa: CASSLGLWRGGYQETQYF; cdr3_nt: TGTGCCAGCAGTTTAGGGTTGTGGCGGGGGGGGTACCAAGAGACCCAGTACTTC
d_call: NA; v_call: TRBV5-1; clone_size: many; j_call: TRBJ2-5; cdr3_aa: CASSALHSEQETQYF; cdr3_nt: TGCGCCAGCAGCGCGTTGCATTCGGAACAAGAGACCCAGTACTTC
d_call: NA; v_call: TRBV6-2/TRBV6-3; clone_size: NA; j_call: TRBJ1-2; cdr3_aa: CASSDPSNYGYTF; cdr3_nt: TGTGCCAGCAGTGATCCTTCGAACTATGGCTACACCTTC
d_call: NA; v_call: TRBV5-6; clone_size: NA; j_call: TRBJ2-3; cdr3_aa: CASSWHTDTQYF; cdr3_nt: TGTGCCAGCTCCTGGCACACAGATACGCAGTATTTT
d_call: NA; v_call: TRBV6-2/TRBV6-3; clone_size: NA; j_call: TRBJ2-3; cdr3_aa: CASSRAWAPTDTQYF; cdr3_nt: TGTGCCAGCAGTCGGGCTTGGGCCCCCACAGATACGCAGTATTTT
d_call: NA; v_call: TRBV12-3/TRBV12-4; clone_size: once; j_call: TRBJ1-6; cdr3_aa: CASADRETNSPLHF; cdr3_nt: TGTGCCAGCGCCGACCGGGAGACGAACTCACCCCTCCACTTT
d_call: NA; v_call: TRBV7-9; clone_size: NA; j_call: TRBJ1-3; cdr3_aa: CASSPHQGPGNTIYF; cdr3_nt: TGTGCCAGCAGCCCTCACCAGGGTCCTGGAAACACCATATATTTT
d_call: NA; v_call: TRBV5-1; clone_size: NA; j_call: TRBJ2-5; cdr3_aa: CASSGVYQETQYF; cdr3_nt: TGCGCCAGCAGCGGGGTTTACCAAGAGACCCAGTACTTC
d_call: NA; v_call: TRBV20-1; clone_size: NA; j_call: TRBJ1-5; cdr3_aa: CSAAGINQPQHF; cdr3_nt: TGCAGTGCTGCAGGGATCAATCAGCCCCAGCATTTT
d_call: TRBD1; v_call: TRBV4-1; clone_size: few; j_call: TRBJ1-5; cdr3_aa: CASSHPTRDSGQPQHF; cdr3_nt: TGCGCCAGCAGTCATCCGACCCGGGACAGTGGTCAGCCCCAGCATTTT
d_call: NA; v_call: TRBV4-1; clone_size: NA; j_call: TRBJ1-2; cdr3_aa: CASSQDRAGEDYGYTF; cdr3_nt: TGCGCCAGCAGCCAAGACAGGGCAGGGGAGGACTATGGCTACACCTTC
d_call: NA; v_call: TRBV5-6; clone_size: NA; j_call: TRBJ2-5; cdr3_aa: CASSLEDGETQYF; cdr3_nt: TGTGCCAGCAGCTTGGAGGATGGGGAGACCCAGTACTTC
d_call: NA; v_call: TRBV12-3/TRBV12-4; clone_size: NA; j_call: TRBJ1-2; cdr3_aa: CASSLLGAYGYTF; cdr3_nt: TGTGCCAGCAGCTTACTGGGAGCGTATGGCTACACCTTC
d_call: NA; v_call: TRBV7-2; clone_size: NA; j_call: TRBJ2-7; cdr3_aa: CASTQGYMSSYEQYF; cdr3_nt: TGTGCCAGCACCCAAGGGTACATGAGCTCCTACGAGCAGTACTTC
d_call: TRBD2; v_call: TRBV5-6; clone_size: NA; j_call: TRBJ2-1; cdr3_aa: CASSRAGDGSYNEQFF; cdr3_nt: TGTGCCAGCAGCCGAGCGGGGGATGGGTCCTACAATGAGCAGTTCTTC
d_call: TRBD2; v_call: TRBV7-3; clone_size: NA; j_call: TRBJ2-1; cdr3_aa: CASSLYASGNNEQFF; cdr3_nt: TGTGCCAGCAGCTTATACGCTAGCGGAAACAATGAGCAGTTCTTC
d_call: TRBD1; v_call: TRBV5-1; clone_size: NA; j_call: TRBJ1-1; cdr3_aa: CASSSDRGGIETEAFF; cdr3_nt: TGCGCCAGCAGCTCCGACAGGGGGGGTATCGAAACTGAAGCTTTCTTT
d_call: NA; v_call: TRBV11-2; clone_size: few; j_call: TRBJ2-4; cdr3_aa: CASSALREQYF; cdr3_nt: TGTGCCAGCAGCGCCCTGAGGGAACAGTACTTC
d_call: TRBD2; v_call: TRBV20-1; clone_size: few; j_call: TRBJ2-3; cdr3_aa: CSARDPGGRPDTQYF; cdr3_nt: TGCAGTGCTAGAGATCCGGGGGGGCGTCCAGATACGCAGTATTTT
d_call: NA; v_call: TRBV27; clone_size: NA; j_call: TRBJ2-7; cdr3_aa: CASSLNGQGPYEQYF; cdr3_nt: TGTGCCAGCAGTTTAAATGGGCAGGGACCCTACGAGCAGTACTTC